This T cell receptor (beta chain) originates from a study of patients and donors after allogeneic stem cell transplantation. This clonotype turned up a few times. TCRdb reprocessed the RT-PCR reads via MiXCR and lists one record per CDR3 protein. The sample includes about 960,000 distinct CDR3 sequences, more than 15% of them seen just once. This CDR3 region has 14 residues. V lost 4 bases to trimming and J lost 5 bases; unmatched junction nucleotides: 6. The rearrangement joins TRBV12-3 or TRBV12-4 to TRBJ2-3; TRBD2 agrees at 7 bases. The origin of this receptor is a human donor who was either an allogeneic HSCT recipient or a stem cell or donor lymphocyte infusion donor (not recorded which). It is not recorded whose cells these are; they may come from a transplant donor. The sample was blood, either unsorted or a sorted T cell fraction (not recorded which). In nucleotides, the CDR3 is TGTGCCAGCAGTTCGTCGGGAGGAGTAGATACGCAGTATTTT. This codes for CASSSSGGVDTQYF.